The TCR beta chain described here comes from a study of T cell changes during pregnancy in multiple sclerosis. The germline CDR1 and CDR2 sequences are SGHNT and YYREEE (reference sequence). Trimming shortened V by 4 bases and J by 2 bases, and 15 bases separated the two germline ends. The CDR3 loop spans 15 amino acids. Profiling relied on immunoSEQ multiplex PCR, and the TCRdb table lists in-frame clones only, not all of them. The table has roughly 100,000 clones, around 91% seen once. The sequencing used peripheral blood, collected after pregnancy. The source is a female donor with multiple sclerosis, enrolled in a pregnancy study. The J gene is TRBJ1-1, the V gene TRBV5-4, with D perhaps matching TRBD1 (5 bases). Here the CDR3 reads CASSRVLDSNTEAFF. CDR3 coding DNA: TGTGCCAGCAGCAGGGTCCTAGACAGTAACACTGAAGCTTTCTTT.